Following are 8 T cell receptor beta chains from one sample sequenced in a study of tumor and adjacent non-tumor tissue in lung cancer. RNA was extracted from bulk tissue without any cell sorting. This non-tumor lung sample came from over 3 cm beyond the tumor edge. Three rounds of nested PCR, following a modified ARM-PCR protocol, produced the TCRbeta library. TCRdb called the multiplex PCR reads again in MiXCR, with one record for every CDR3 protein. The data hold tens of thousands of distinct CDR3 sequences, with 74% observed a single time. Sequenced sample: distant non-tumor lung tissue. The source of these receptors is a woman aged 55-70 years with non-small cell lung cancer.

This clonotype was counted once. Sequence at one end of the junction differs from germline and may be a read error. The chain couples TRBV5-1 to TRBJ2-1, with a possible D match to TRBD2 (7 bases). The CDR3 has 15 residues. Germline CDR1 reads SGHRS; CDR2 reads YFSETQ. The CDR3 sequence: CASSKRDTAKNEQFF. The CDR3 DNA reads as TGCGCCAGCAGCAAGCGGGACACGGCCAAGAATGAGCAATTCTTC.

This clonotype was detected ten times or more. CDR3 amino acids: CASSQAGTSNEQFF. CDR3 coding DNA: TGTGCCAGCAGTCAAGCCGGGACCTCGAATGAGCAGTTCTTC. This chain connects TRBV28 to TRBJ2-1; possibly TRBD1 or TRBD2 for D (5 bases each). The germline V gene encodes CDR1 MDHEN and CDR2 SYDVKM. CDR3 length equals 14 residues. The V end lost 5 bases, the J end lost 7 bases, and 15 bases lay between the germline ends.

Worth noting for this clonotype: A read error is possible here, since a much larger clone lies one base away. The rearrangement joins TRBV20-1 to TRBJ2-7, with 7 bases aligning to TRBD1. The CDR3 spans 14 residues. Germline values: CDR1 DFQATT, CDR2 SNEGSKA (reference sequence). For the CDR3, the DNA is TGCAGTGCTCTCAGGGGGATCCACTCCTACAAGCAGTACTTC. This codes for CSALRGIHSYKQYF.

J is TRBJ2-3 and V is TRBV10-2; TRBD1 might be the D (6 bases). Germline CDR1 WSHSY, CDR2 SAAADI. The CDR3 extends over 12 amino acids. V was clipped by 7 bases and J by 15 bases, with 20 bases between them. The CDR3: CASTHRADMHYF. The CDR3 DNA sequence: TGCGCCAGCACGCACAGGGCCGATATGCACTATTTT.

The chain links TRBV6-2 or TRBV6-3 to TRBJ2-1, with 8 positions matching TRBD2. CDR1 and CDR2 from the germline V gene are MNHEY and SVGEGT. This CDR3 contains 17 residues. With V trimmed by 7 bases and J by 6 bases, 17 bases remained unmatched. This chain's CDR3 is CASTNPILAGRGNEQFF. CDR3 nucleotides: TGTGCCAGCACCAATCCCATTTTAGCGGGGAGGGGCAATGAGCAGTTCTTC.

With respect to this clonotype: Compared with germline, one end of the junction differs, possibly owing to a read error. The chain joins TRBV4-2 to TRBJ1-6; TRBD1 matches at 7 bases. Per the germline V gene, CDR1 is LGHNA and CDR2 is YNFKEQ. The CDR3 extends over 15 amino acids. Here the CDR3 reads CASSPQGQPNSPLHF. CDR3 bases: TGTGCCAGCAGCCCCCAGGGACAGCCTAATTCACCTCTCCACTTT.

CDR3 DNA sequence: TGCGCCAGCAGTACAAGGCGACTCCAAGAGACCCAGTACTTC. Translating gives CASSTRRLQETQYF. The genes are TRBV4-3 and TRBJ2-5; D unresolved. Germline CDR1 LGHNA, CDR2 YSLEER. This CDR3 has 14 amino acids. V was shortened by 6 bases and J by 1 base, with 12 bases between the two germline ends.

Comment on this clonotype: At one end the junction does not follow the germline gene, possibly because of a read error. This chain connects TRBV5-1 to TRBJ2-1; 7 nucleotides line up with TRBD2. Per germline, CDR1 SGHRS and CDR2 YFSETQ. The CDR3 totals 16 residues. The CDR3 DNA sequence: TGCGTCACCTCGACTGGGACTAACGGGAGTTCCGATGAGCAGTCCTTC. It codes for CVTSTGTNGSSDEQSF.